This passage covers 15 T cell receptor beta chains from one sample sequenced in a study of blood T cells in healthy people across ages. The second PCR ran roughly 6 to 11 cycles with a sample-barcoded 5' primer and J-beta primers. TCRdb processed the 5' RACE reads anew with MiXCR; each CDR3 protein has one entry. The sample carries around 650,000 distinct CDR3 sequences, over 40% recorded once. Sequencing input: blood. These receptors were obtained from a man aged 80 or over in good health.

V usage is TRBV25-1 and J usage is TRBJ1-1, with no clear D. The CDR3 totals 15 residues. Between the trimmed V and J ends, which lost 3 bases and 0 bases, there was a span of 11 bases. Germline V gene sequence: CDR1 MGHDK, CDR2 SYGVNS. The CDR3 DNA is TGTGCCAGCAGTGAGTTCGTGGGTATGAACACTGAAGCTTTCTTT. It is translated as CASSEFVGMNTEAFF.

This clonotype was counted a few times. V is TRBV20-1 and J is TRBJ1-1; D is uncertain. The V end was cut by 6 bases, the J end by 5 bases, with 10 bases between. The CDR3 is 11 amino acids. Germline V lookup: CDR1 DFQATT, CDR2 SNEGSKA (reference sequence). The CDR3 region is CSAKLLTEAFF. Written as DNA, the CDR3 is TGCAGTGCCAAACTCCTTACTGAAGCTTTCTTT.

This clonotype was counted ten times or more. J is TRBJ1-2 and V is TRBV21-1; the listed D gene, TRBD1, was not tested against the DNA. TRBV21-1 is given as a pseudogene. This CDR3 is 16 amino acids long. The CDR3 sequence is CASSKGSPDRVYGYTF. CDR3 in DNA: TGTGCCAGCAGCAAAGGGAGCCCGGACAGGGTCTATGGCTACACCTTC.

The CDR3: CSAKDSLNYGYTF. In DNA, the CDR3 is TGCAGTGCTAAGGACAGCCTTAACTATGGCTACACCTTC. V usage is TRBV20-1 and J usage is TRBJ1-2; D is perhaps TRBD1 (6 bases). Trimming removed 4 bases at V and 1 base at J, with 10 bases between. Germline V gene lookup returns CDR1 DFQATT and CDR2 SNEGSKA (reference sequence). This CDR3 has 13 amino acids.

The table lists this clonotype with a few counts. The chain is built from TRBV2 and TRBJ2-7; D unresolved. The V end lost 8 bases, the J end lost 4 bases, and 12 bases lay between the germline ends. The CDR3 is 12 residues long. From germline, CDR1 is SNHLY and CDR2 FYNNEI. This CDR3 reads CASSRLGYEQYF. The CDR3 coding sequence is TGTGCCAGCTCCCGGCTTGGTTACGAGCAGTACTTC. The full variable domain, rest sourced from reference TRBV2 and TRBJ2-7, is EPEVTQTPSHQVTQMGQEVILRCVPISNHLYFYWYRQILGQKVEFLVSFYNNEISEKSEIFDDQFSVERPDGSNFTLKIRSTKLEDSAMYFCASSRLGYEQYFGPGTRLTVT.

The rearrangement uses TRBV7-9 and TRBJ2-1, with D possibly called TRBD1 or TRBD2 (5 bases each). The CDR3 spans 15 residues. CDR1 is SEHNR, CDR2 FQNEAQ, per germline (reference sequence). The V gene lost 1 base and the J gene lost 6 bases, with 13 bases spanning the gap. CDR3 loop: CASSLGAGTANEQFF. The CDR3 DNA reads as TGTGCCAGCAGCTTAGGCGCCGGGACGGCCAATGAGCAGTTCTTC.

There are a few counts of this clonotype. This chain joins TRBV20-1 and TRBJ2-3, with a tentative D call TRBD2 (8 bases). The V end was cut by 4 bases, the J end by 0 bases, with 35 bases between. The CDR3 runs to 22 residues. Germline V gene lookup returns CDR1 DFQATT and CDR2 SNEGSKA (reference sequence). CDR3 nucleotides: TGCAGTGCTATGAGAACGGGACAGATATTTACTAGCGGAGGTGGGAGCACAGATACGCAGTATTTT. Translation: CSAMRTGQIFTSGGGSTDTQYF.

The chain recombines TRBV29-1 with TRBJ2-5; D possibly uses TRBD1 or TRBD2 (6 bases each). CDR1 and CDR2 (germline): SQVTM, ANQGSEA. The length of the CDR3 is 14 residues. V lost 8 bases to trimming and J lost 4 bases, with 20 bases between them. CDR3: CSSTKGGLGETQYF. In DNA, the CDR3 is TGCAGCTCTACAAAGGGGGGCCTTGGAGAGACCCAGTACTTC.

This clonotype was seen a few times. This chain joins TRBV5-1 and TRBJ2-3; 8 positions agree with TRBD2. This CDR3 comprises 14 residues. V was clipped by 6 bases and J by 4 bases; unmatched bases: 7. Germline-derived CDR1 and CDR2 are SGHRS and YFSETQ. CDR3: CASIAGIRPDTQYF. Written as DNA, the CDR3 is TGCGCCAGCATAGCGGGGATCCGGCCAGATACGCAGTATTTT.

This clonotype is a singleton in its sample. This sequence joins TRBV7-2 and TRBJ2-1; 9 bases line up with TRBD2. The V segment lost 7 bases and the J segment 8 bases; nucleotides outside the gene matches: 12. The CDR3 has 15 residues. The V gene's germline CDR1 is SGHTA and CDR2 FQGNSA. The CDR3 DNA follows: TGTGCCAGCACCCTTAGTAGCGGGAGTCGGGATGAGCAGTTCTTC. Protein product: CASTLSSGSRDEQFF. Drawing the rest from reference TRBV7-2 and TRBJ2-1, the complete variable domain is GAGVSQSPSNKVTEKGKDVELRCDPISGHTALYWYRQSLGQGLEFLIYFQGNSAPDKSGLPSDRFSAERTGGSVSTLTIQRTQQEDSAVYLCASTLSSGSRDEQFFGPGTRLTVL.

V gene TRBV19 combines with J gene TRBJ2-7; D may match TRBD1 or TRBD2 (6 bases each). CDR1 and CDR2 from the germline V gene are LNHDA and SQIVND (reference sequence). With 2 bases removed from V and 3 bases from J, the gap between germline ends came to 14 bases. The CDR3 spans 15 residues. The CDR3 coding sequence is TGTGCCAGTAGTATAAGATGGGGGGCGCGCTACGAGCAGTACTTC. This translates into CASSIRWGARYEQYF.

The rearrangement links TRBV19 to TRBJ1-5, with 7 positions matching TRBD1. V was clipped by 9 bases and J by 3 bases; unmatched bases: 8. Germline V gene lookup returns CDR1 LNHDA and CDR2 SQIVND (reference sequence). There are 14 residues in the CDR3. This CDR3 is CASNVGTVNQPQHF. CDR3 nucleotide sequence: TGTGCCAGCAATGTGGGGACAGTCAATCAGCCCCAGCATTTT.

At least ten counts were recorded for this clonotype. The chain joins TRBV29-1 to TRBJ2-3; 9 nucleotides match TRBD1. This CDR3 is built from 14 residues. V dropped 3 bases and J dropped 1; count of bases not matched to a gene: 2. Germline values: CDR1 SQVTM, CDR2 ANQGSEA. Here the CDR3 DNA reads TGCAGCGTTGAGACAGGGGGAGGCACAGATACGCAGTATTTT. Translated: CSVETGGGTDTQYF.

This clonotype was found once. The J gene is TRBJ2-7, the V gene TRBV3-1; D is unclear. This CDR3 has 12 amino acids. Germline-derived CDR1 and CDR2 are LGHDT and YNNKEL (reference sequence). V gave up 2 bases and J gave up 5 bases, with 7 bases separating them. Here the CDR3 reads CASSQNSHEQYF. As DNA, the CDR3 is TGTGCCAGCAGCCAAAACAGTCACGAGCAGTACTTC.

This clonotype was seen ten or more times. This chain links TRBV20-1 with TRBJ2-5, with D possibly being TRBD1 (6 bases). This CDR3 has 14 amino acids. Trimming left V 7 bases short and J 2 bases short, with 17 bases between. Germline V gives CDR1 DFQATT, CDR2 SNEGSKA (reference sequence). The DNA for the CDR3 is TGCAGTGTTGGCCGAGGGGGTGGACAAGAGACCCAGTACTTC. Translated: CSVGRGGGQETQYF.